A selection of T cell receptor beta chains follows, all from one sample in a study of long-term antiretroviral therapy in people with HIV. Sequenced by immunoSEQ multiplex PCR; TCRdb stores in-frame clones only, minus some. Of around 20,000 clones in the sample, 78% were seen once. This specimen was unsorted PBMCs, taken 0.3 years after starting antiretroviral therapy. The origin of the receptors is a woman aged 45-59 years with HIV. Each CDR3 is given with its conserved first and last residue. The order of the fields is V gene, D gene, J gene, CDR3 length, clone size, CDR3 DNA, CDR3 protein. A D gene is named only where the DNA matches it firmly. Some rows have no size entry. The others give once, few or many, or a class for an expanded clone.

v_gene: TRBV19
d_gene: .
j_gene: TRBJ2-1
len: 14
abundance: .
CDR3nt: TGTGCCAGTAGTTCACAGGGGACTTACAATGAGCAGTTCTTC
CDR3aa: CASSSQGTYNEQFF

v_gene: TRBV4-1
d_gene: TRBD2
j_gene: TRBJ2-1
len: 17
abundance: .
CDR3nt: TGCGCCAGCAGCCAATCTAGCGGGGGCCACTCCTACAATGAGCAGTTCTTC
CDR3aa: CASSQSSGGHSYNEQFF

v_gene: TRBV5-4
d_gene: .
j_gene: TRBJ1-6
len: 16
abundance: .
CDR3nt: TGTGCCAGCAGCTTGAAGGAGGGTCGGGGTAATTCACCCCTCCACTTT
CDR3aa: CASSLKEGRGNSPLHF

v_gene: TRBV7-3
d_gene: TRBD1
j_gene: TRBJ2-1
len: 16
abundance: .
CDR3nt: TGTGCCAGCAGCTTAACGGGGACAGGGGTCTACAATGAGCAGTTCTTC
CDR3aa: CASSLTGTGVYNEQFF

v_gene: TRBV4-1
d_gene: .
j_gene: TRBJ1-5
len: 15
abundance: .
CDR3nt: TGCGCCAGCAGCCAAGAAGACGGATACAATCAGCCCCAGCATTTT
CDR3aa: CASSQEDGYNQPQHF

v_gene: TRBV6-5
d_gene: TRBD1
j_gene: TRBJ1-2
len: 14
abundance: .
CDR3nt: TGTGCCAGCAGTAAATCGACAGGGAACTATGGCTACACCTTC
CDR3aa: CASSKSTGNYGYTF

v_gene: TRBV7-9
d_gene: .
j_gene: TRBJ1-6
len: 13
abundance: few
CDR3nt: TGTGCCAGCAGCGGCCGACAGAATTCACCCCTCCACTTT
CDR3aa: CASSGRQNSPLHF

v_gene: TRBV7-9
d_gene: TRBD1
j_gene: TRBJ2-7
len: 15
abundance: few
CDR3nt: TGTGCCAGCAGCCTAGGGACAGGGGGCTTAGAGGAGCAGTACTTC
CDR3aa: CASSLGTGGLEEQYF

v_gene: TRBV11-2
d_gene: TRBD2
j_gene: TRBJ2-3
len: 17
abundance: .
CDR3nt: TGTGCCAGCAGCTCGTGGACTAGCGGGGGGGTGACAGATACGCAGTATTTT
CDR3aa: CASSSWTSGGVTDTQYF

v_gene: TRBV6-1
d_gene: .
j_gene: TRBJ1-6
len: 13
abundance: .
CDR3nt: TGTGCCAGCAGTGATGCCCCCAATTCACCCCTCCACTTT
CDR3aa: CASSDAPNSPLHF

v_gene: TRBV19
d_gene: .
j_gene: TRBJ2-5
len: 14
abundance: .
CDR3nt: TGTGCCAGTAGTACCGCAAGCCCGGACGAGACCCAGTACTTC
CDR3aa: CASSTASPDETQYF

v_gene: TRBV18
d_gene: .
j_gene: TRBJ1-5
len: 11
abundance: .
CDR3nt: TGTGCCAGCTCACCAACCCAGCCCCAGCATTTT
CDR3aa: CASSPTQPQHF

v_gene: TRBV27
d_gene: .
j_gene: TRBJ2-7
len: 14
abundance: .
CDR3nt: TGTGCCAGCAGTTTCTTTCCCACCCACTACGAGCAGTACTTC
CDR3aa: CASSFFPTHYEQYF

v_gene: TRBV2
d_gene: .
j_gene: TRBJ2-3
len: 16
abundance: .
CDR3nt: TGTGCCAGCAGTGAAGGGGTCGAGGGAGCTACAGATACGCAGTATTTT
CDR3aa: CASSEGVEGATDTQYF

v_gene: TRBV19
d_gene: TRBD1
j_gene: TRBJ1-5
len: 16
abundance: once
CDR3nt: TGTGCCAGTAGTATCCGGCAGGGGGCGGTGAGGCAGCCCCAGCATTTT
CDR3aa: CASSIRQGAVRQPQHF

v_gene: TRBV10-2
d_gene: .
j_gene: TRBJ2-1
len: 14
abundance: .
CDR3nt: TGCGCCACCTCCCTAGACTGGGGGTACAATGAGCAGTTCTTC
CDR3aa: CATSLDWGYNEQFF

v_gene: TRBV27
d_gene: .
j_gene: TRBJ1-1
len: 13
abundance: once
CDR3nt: TGTGCCAGCAGTTTATCCCGAGGGACTGAAGCTTTCTTT
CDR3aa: CASSLSRGTEAFF

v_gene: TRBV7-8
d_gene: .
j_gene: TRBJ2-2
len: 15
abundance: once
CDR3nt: TGTGCCAGCAGCCGGGACATACCCAGGACCGGGGAGCTGTTTTTT
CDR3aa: CASSRDIPRTGELFF

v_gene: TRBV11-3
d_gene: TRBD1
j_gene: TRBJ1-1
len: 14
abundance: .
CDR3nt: TGTGCCAGCAGCTTAGGCGGGACAGGGTCGGGAGCTTTCTTT
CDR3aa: CASSLGGTGSGAFF

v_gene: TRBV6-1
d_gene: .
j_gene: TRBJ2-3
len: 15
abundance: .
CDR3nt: TGTGCCAGCAGTGAATTCGGGACTAGCACAGATACGCAGTATTTT
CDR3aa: CASSEFGTSTDTQYF

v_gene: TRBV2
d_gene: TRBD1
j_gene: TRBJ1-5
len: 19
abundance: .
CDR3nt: TGTGCCAGCAGAGGGCCCCGGGACAGGGGTGTTGAGAGCAATCAGCCCCAGCATTTT
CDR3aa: CASRGPRDRGVESNQPQHF

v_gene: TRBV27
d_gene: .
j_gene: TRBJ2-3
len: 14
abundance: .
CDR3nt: TGTGCCAGCAGTTTCAAAGTGGGCACAGATACGCAGTATTTT
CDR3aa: CASSFKVGTDTQYF

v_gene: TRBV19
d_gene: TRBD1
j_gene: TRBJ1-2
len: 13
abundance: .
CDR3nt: TGTGCCAGTCAACTGGGACAGATCTATGGCTACACCTTC
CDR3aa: CASQLGQIYGYTF

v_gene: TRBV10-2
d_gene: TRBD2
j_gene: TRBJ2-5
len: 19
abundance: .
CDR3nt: TGCGCCAGCAGTGAGTCGGGGGGGGCTAGCGGGGCTATAGAAGAGACCCAGTACTTC
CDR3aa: CASSESGGASGAIEETQYF

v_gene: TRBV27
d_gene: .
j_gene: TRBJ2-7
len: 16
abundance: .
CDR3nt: TGTGCCAGCAGTTTATCGCACTCGGACATCCCCTACGAGCAGTACTTC
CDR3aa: CASSLSHSDIPYEQYF

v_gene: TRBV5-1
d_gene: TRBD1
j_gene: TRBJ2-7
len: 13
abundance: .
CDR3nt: TGCGCCAGCAGCTTAGACAGGGGTAACGAGCAGTACTTC
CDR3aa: CASSLDRGNEQYF

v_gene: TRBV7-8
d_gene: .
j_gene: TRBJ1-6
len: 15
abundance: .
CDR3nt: TGTGCCAGCAGCGTTCTAGGCACCAATAATTCACCCCTCCACTTT
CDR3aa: CASSVLGTNNSPLHF

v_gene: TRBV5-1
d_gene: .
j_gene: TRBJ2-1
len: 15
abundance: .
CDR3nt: TGCGCCAGCAGCTTGACTAGCTCGCCCTACAATGAGCAGTTCTTC
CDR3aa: CASSLTSSPYNEQFF

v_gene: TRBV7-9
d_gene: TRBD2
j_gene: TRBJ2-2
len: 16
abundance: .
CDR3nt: TGTGCCAGCAGCGGGACTAGCGGGGGTACGGCCGGGGAGCTGTTTTTT
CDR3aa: CASSGTSGGTAGELFF

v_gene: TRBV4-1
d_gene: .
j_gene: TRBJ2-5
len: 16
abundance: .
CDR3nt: TGCGCCAGCAGCCAAGAAGCGTCACTACAACAAGAGACCCAGTACTTC
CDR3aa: CASSQEASLQQETQYF

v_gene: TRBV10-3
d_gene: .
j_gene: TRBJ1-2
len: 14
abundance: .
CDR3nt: TGTGCCATCAGTGAGTCGGGGGTGAGCGATGGCTACACCTTC
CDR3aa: CAISESGVSDGYTF